The source of this T cell receptor beta chain is a study of cytomegalovirus exposure and HLA in healthy donors. About the research overall: The roughly 110 validation repertoires were reported in a later analysis to have been generated on the same platform as the approximately 600 first-cohort repertoires.

CDR1 and CDR2 from the germline V gene are MNHNY and SVGAGI (reference sequence). The CDR3 has 15 residues. The trim removed 4 bases at V and 5 bases at J, leaving 6 bases unmatched. Sequencing was performed with immunoSEQ multiplex PCR; in TCRdb, only in-frame clones are kept and a portion is missing. The repertoire includes under 250,000 clones, around nine tenths of them detected once, and 2% sits in the top ten. This clone was seen a few times. Sequences were obtained from PBMCs. The genes are TRBV6-6 and TRBJ2-2; 8 bases are shared with TRBD1. The sequence was obtained from a woman aged 18 to 35 in good health and CMV-seropositive. This chain's CDR3 is CASSSQGAETGELFF. The CDR3 DNA reads as TGTGCCAGCAGTTCTCAGGGGGCTGAAACCGGGGAGCTGTTTTTT.